Listed below are T cell receptor beta chains from one sample, sequenced in a study of T cell clones after liver transplantation. Some clones are missing from TCRdb's copy, which holds only in-frame ones; the method was immunoSEQ multiplex PCR. The sample contains 53,000 or so clones, about 88% of which appear only once. Sequenced material: CD4+ T cells from blood, taken before liver transplant. The receptors derive from a human donor who received a liver transplant. The CDR3 runs from the conserved cysteine through the conserved F or W. Fields, in order: J gene, V gene, D gene, clone size, CDR3 DNA, CDR3 protein. D genes are given only for firm matches. Clone size is stated in some rows and not others, as once, few, many or a class when expanded.

j_call: TRBJ2-7; v_call: TRBV29-1; d_call: -; clone_size: -; cdr3_nt: TGCAGCGTTGTGGAATCGAGCCGCTCCTACGAGCAGTACTTC; cdr3_aa: CSVVESSRSYEQYF
j_call: TRBJ1-2; v_call: TRBV5-1; d_call: -; clone_size: once; cdr3_nt: TGCGCCAGCAGCTTGGGCGTGGGCGGTGAAGGCGGCTACACCTTC; cdr3_aa: CASSLGVGGEGGYTF
j_call: TRBJ1-2; v_call: TRBV6-5; d_call: -; clone_size: -; cdr3_nt: TGTGCCAGCAGCCCACCTCCCGGCTACACCTTC; cdr3_aa: CASSPPPGYTF
j_call: TRBJ2-1; v_call: TRBV9; d_call: TRBD2; clone_size: -; cdr3_nt: TGTGCCAGCAGCGCCGGGACTAGCTACTACAATGAGCAGTTCTTC; cdr3_aa: CASSAGTSYYNEQFF
j_call: TRBJ2-7; v_call: TRBV5-1; d_call: TRBD2; clone_size: -; cdr3_nt: TGCGCCAGCAGCTGGGGGGGAGCCCACGAGCAGTACTTC; cdr3_aa: CASSWGGAHEQYF
j_call: TRBJ2-5; v_call: TRBV28; d_call: TRBD2; clone_size: -; cdr3_nt: TGTGCCAGCGGAACGGGACTAGCGGGAGAGAAACGGGAGACCCAGTACTTC; cdr3_aa: CASGTGLAGEKRETQYF
j_call: TRBJ2-3; v_call: TRBV9; d_call: -; clone_size: -; cdr3_nt: TGTGCCAGCAGCCCCGGACGTCAGGAAAAGGGAGATACGCAGTATTTT; cdr3_aa: CASSPGRQEKGDTQYF
j_call: TRBJ1-5; v_call: TRBV10-3; d_call: -; clone_size: -; cdr3_nt: TGTGCCATCAGTGAGGGAGGTCAAGGGGGCAATCAGCCCCAGCATTTT; cdr3_aa: CAISEGGQGGNQPQHF
j_call: TRBJ2-7; v_call: TRBV27; d_call: TRBD2; clone_size: -; cdr3_nt: TGTGCCAGCAGCCTGACCGGACTAGGGCGCTACGAGCAGTACTTC; cdr3_aa: CASSLTGLGRYEQYF
j_call: TRBJ1-5; v_call: TRBV19; d_call: TRBD1; clone_size: -; cdr3_nt: TGTGCCAGTATGGGACAGGGGGAAGGTCAGCCCCAGCATTTT; cdr3_aa: CASMGQGEGQPQHF
j_call: TRBJ2-3; v_call: TRBV5-4; d_call: -; clone_size: -; cdr3_nt: TGTGCCAGCAGCTTGGGTGGGGCCACCACAGATACGCAGTATTTT; cdr3_aa: CASSLGGATTDTQYF
j_call: TRBJ2-2; v_call: TRBV19; d_call: TRBD1; clone_size: -; cdr3_nt: TGTGCCAGTACCCCGAGGGGGCTCACCGGGGAGCTGTTTTTT; cdr3_aa: CASTPRGLTGELFF
j_call: TRBJ2-2; v_call: TRBV30; d_call: TRBD2; clone_size: -; cdr3_nt: TGTGCCTGGACCCGACTAGCGGGAGGTCTCGGGGAGCTGTTTTTT; cdr3_aa: CAWTRLAGGLGELFF
j_call: TRBJ2-5; v_call: TRBV7-2; d_call: TRBD2; clone_size: -; cdr3_nt: TGTGCCAGCAGCTTATCCGTCGGAGTAGCGGGAGGGGGGGAGACCCAGTACTTC; cdr3_aa: CASSLSVGVAGGGETQYF
j_call: TRBJ2-1; v_call: TRBV10-3; d_call: TRBD2; clone_size: -; cdr3_nt: TGTGCCATCAGTGATATAGCGGGAGGGCCCCACAATGAGCAGTTCTTC; cdr3_aa: CAISDIAGGPHNEQFF
j_call: TRBJ1-5; v_call: TRBV10-3; d_call: -; clone_size: once; cdr3_nt: TGTGCCATCAGTGAGTCCCGGGGGGGTAGTCAGCCCCAGCATTTT; cdr3_aa: CAISESRGGSQPQHF
j_call: TRBJ1-5; v_call: TRBV28; d_call: -; clone_size: -; cdr3_nt: TGTGCCAGCGGGGTGGTAAATCAGCCCCAGCATTTT; cdr3_aa: CASGVVNQPQHF
j_call: TRBJ2-5; v_call: TRBV25-1; d_call: TRBD2; clone_size: -; cdr3_nt: TGTGCCAGCAGTGACCCGGGAGGACGAGAGACCCAGTACTTC; cdr3_aa: CASSDPGGRETQYF
j_call: TRBJ2-7; v_call: TRBV6-5; d_call: -; clone_size: -; cdr3_nt: TGTGCCAGCAGTTACCGGACAGAACCCCAATACGAGCAGTACTTC; cdr3_aa: CASSYRTEPQYEQYF
j_call: TRBJ1-4; v_call: TRBV10-3; d_call: -; clone_size: few; cdr3_nt: TGTGCCATCAGTGAGTCGGGCAGCCTTAATGAAAAACTGTTTTTT; cdr3_aa: CAISESGSLNEKLFF
j_call: TRBJ1-2; v_call: TRBV5-6; d_call: TRBD1; clone_size: -; cdr3_nt: TGTGCCAGCAGCTTAACAGGGGGCACTAACTATGGCTACACCTTC; cdr3_aa: CASSLTGGTNYGYTF
j_call: TRBJ1-4; v_call: TRBV5-1; d_call: -; clone_size: -; cdr3_nt: TGCGCCAGCAGCTTGGTAAAGGCGGCTAATGAAAAACTGTTTTTT; cdr3_aa: CASSLVKAANEKLFF
j_call: TRBJ1-1; v_call: TRBV7-2; d_call: -; clone_size: -; cdr3_nt: TGTGCCAGCAGCCTCTTGGGGGGTCGAATGAACACTGAAGCTTTCTTT; cdr3_aa: CASSLLGGRMNTEAFF
j_call: TRBJ2-2; v_call: TRBV7-7; d_call: -; clone_size: -; cdr3_nt: TGTGCTAGCAGCTTGGGGACAACGAACACCGGGGAGCTGTTTTTT; cdr3_aa: CASSLGTTNTGELFF
j_call: TRBJ1-1; v_call: TRBV19; d_call: TRBD1; clone_size: once; cdr3_nt: TGTGCCAGTAGCAATAAAGGACAGGGTGCGACTGAAGCTTTCTTT; cdr3_aa: CASSNKGQGATEAFF
j_call: TRBJ1-4; v_call: TRBV19; d_call: -; clone_size: -; cdr3_nt: TGTGCCAGTAGTACCCGGTCGGAGACAGCTAAACTGTTTTTT; cdr3_aa: CASSTRSETAKLFF
j_call: TRBJ1-2; v_call: TRBV25-1; d_call: -; clone_size: -; cdr3_nt: TGTGCCAGCAGTGGGGGTGGGCCAACAGGGAGGCCTGGCTATGGCTACACCTTC; cdr3_aa: CASSGGGPTGRPGYGYTF
j_call: TRBJ1-5; v_call: TRBV6-5; d_call: -; clone_size: -; cdr3_nt: TGTGCCAGCAGGTCCGGGACCGAGGGCAATCAGCCCCAGCATTTT; cdr3_aa: CASRSGTEGNQPQHF
j_call: TRBJ2-2; v_call: TRBV5-5; d_call: TRBD2; clone_size: -; cdr3_nt: TGTGCCAGCAGCTTGGGACTAGCGGGAGAGGGGGAGCTGTTTTTT; cdr3_aa: CASSLGLAGEGELFF
j_call: TRBJ2-3; v_call: TRBV4-2; d_call: TRBD2; clone_size: -; cdr3_nt: TGTGCCAGCAGCCAGGGCAGGAGCGGGGGGACCACAGATACGCAGTATTTT; cdr3_aa: CASSQGRSGGTTDTQYF
j_call: TRBJ2-7; v_call: TRBV7-2; d_call: -; clone_size: -; cdr3_nt: TGTGCCAGCAGCTTAACCATGGGGACTTACTACGAGCAGTACTTC; cdr3_aa: CASSLTMGTYYEQYF
j_call: TRBJ2-2; v_call: TRBV5-6; d_call: -; clone_size: -; cdr3_nt: TGTGCCAGCAGCTTTGGTTTTGCGAACACCGGGGAGCTGTTTTTT; cdr3_aa: CASSFGFANTGELFF
j_call: TRBJ2-7; v_call: TRBV7-2; d_call: TRBD1; clone_size: -; cdr3_nt: TGTGCCAGCAGCGCGGACAGGGGGCGCGAGCAGTACTTC; cdr3_aa: CASSADRGREQYF
j_call: TRBJ1-3; v_call: TRBV29-1; d_call: -; clone_size: -; cdr3_nt: TGCAGCGTTGAAAGTTCTGGGAACGGAAACACCATATATTTT; cdr3_aa: CSVESSGNGNTIYF
j_call: TRBJ1-5; v_call: TRBV28; d_call: TRBD1; clone_size: many; cdr3_nt: TGTGCCAGCAGGACAGGGCTCTTTCAGCCCCAGCATTTT; cdr3_aa: CASRTGLFQPQHF
j_call: TRBJ2-1; v_call: TRBV27; d_call: -; clone_size: -; cdr3_nt: TGTGCCAGCAGGCGGGGCTTGGTGTTCAATGAGCAGTTCTTC; cdr3_aa: CASRRGLVFNEQFF
j_call: TRBJ1-1; v_call: TRBV19; d_call: TRBD1; clone_size: -; cdr3_nt: TGTGCCAGTAAGGGGGGACAGGCTGCCACTGAAGCTTTCTTT; cdr3_aa: CASKGGQAATEAFF
j_call: TRBJ2-5; v_call: TRBV7-2; d_call: -; clone_size: -; cdr3_nt: TGTGCCAGCAGCTTCTTTAAGGAGGGCCAGTACTTC; cdr3_aa: CASSFFKEGQYF
j_call: TRBJ1-4; v_call: TRBV9; d_call: TRBD1; clone_size: -; cdr3_nt: TGTGCCAGCAGCGCGGATGGGACAGGGGGCGGGTGGAAAAATGAAAAACTGTTTTTT; cdr3_aa: CASSADGTGGGWKNEKLFF
j_call: TRBJ1-1; v_call: TRBV5-4; d_call: TRBD1; clone_size: few; cdr3_nt: TGTGCCAGCAGCCCAGGACAGGTCGTCACTGAAGCTTTCTTT; cdr3_aa: CASSPGQVVTEAFF
j_call: TRBJ2-7; v_call: TRBV25-1; d_call: TRBD1; clone_size: -; cdr3_nt: TGTGCCAGCAGTGATACCGGGACAGCATTCAGCGAGCAGTACTTC; cdr3_aa: CASSDTGTAFSEQYF
j_call: TRBJ2-2; v_call: TRBV6-6; d_call: -; clone_size: -; cdr3_nt: TGTGCCAGCGGGGACACAGGGAACACCGGGGAGCTGTTTTTT; cdr3_aa: CASGDTGNTGELFF
j_call: TRBJ2-5; v_call: TRBV7-2; d_call: TRBD1; clone_size: -; cdr3_nt: TGTGCCAGCAGCTTCTACAGGGGGAACCAAGAGACCCAGTACTTC; cdr3_aa: CASSFYRGNQETQYF
j_call: TRBJ1-6; v_call: TRBV11-1; d_call: -; clone_size: few; cdr3_nt: TGTGCCAGCAGCCCGCCGGGGACACCCTATAATTCACCCCTCCACTTT; cdr3_aa: CASSPPGTPYNSPLHF
j_call: TRBJ2-1; v_call: TRBV7-2; d_call: -; clone_size: -; cdr3_nt: TGTGCCAGCAGCCAAAGCGGCGGGGATCACAATGAGCAGTTCTTC; cdr3_aa: CASSQSGGDHNEQFF
j_call: TRBJ1-2; v_call: TRBV7-2; d_call: -; clone_size: -; cdr3_nt: TGTGCCAGCAGCCCACAGGGTGAGAACTTCTATGGCTACACCTTC; cdr3_aa: CASSPQGENFYGYTF
j_call: TRBJ1-5; v_call: TRBV19; d_call: -; clone_size: -; cdr3_nt: TGTGCCAGTAAACTGGGAGGTAGCAATCAGCCCCAGCATTTT; cdr3_aa: CASKLGGSNQPQHF
j_call: TRBJ2-1; v_call: TRBV6-5; d_call: -; clone_size: -; cdr3_nt: TGTGCCAGCAGTTACAGGGGTTCCTACAATGAGCAGTTCTTC; cdr3_aa: CASSYRGSYNEQFF
j_call: TRBJ1-2; v_call: TRBV10-2; d_call: -; clone_size: -; cdr3_nt: TGCGCCAGCAAAAACCGGGGGGCCAATGGCTACACCTTC; cdr3_aa: CASKNRGANGYTF
j_call: TRBJ2-1; v_call: TRBV9; d_call: TRBD1; clone_size: -; cdr3_nt: TGTGCCAGCAGCGTAGTGACAGGGGGTTCCTACAATGAGCAGTTCTTC; cdr3_aa: CASSVVTGGSYNEQFF
j_call: TRBJ2-2; v_call: TRBV25-1; d_call: TRBD1; clone_size: -; cdr3_nt: TGTGCCAGCAGTGGAATACAGGGGGCACGAACCGGGGAGCTGTTTTTT; cdr3_aa: CASSGIQGARTGELFF
j_call: TRBJ1-5; v_call: TRBV29-1; d_call: -; clone_size: -; cdr3_nt: TGCAGCGTACTGGACGGGAATCAGCCCCAGCATTTT; cdr3_aa: CSVLDGNQPQHF
j_call: TRBJ1-6; v_call: TRBV2; d_call: -; clone_size: -; cdr3_nt: TGTGCCAGCCACTCCGGGAACATTAATTCACCCCTCCACTTT; cdr3_aa: CASHSGNINSPLHF
j_call: TRBJ1-2; v_call: TRBV6-5; d_call: TRBD1; clone_size: few; cdr3_nt: TGTGCCAGCAGTTACGCGGGACAGGGTCGACGTGGCTACACCTTC; cdr3_aa: CASSYAGQGRRGYTF
j_call: TRBJ2-5; v_call: TRBV18; d_call: TRBD1; clone_size: -; cdr3_nt: TGTGCCAGCTCACCGGACGCGGACTTTACAGGGGTCCAAGAGACCCAGTACTTC; cdr3_aa: CASSPDADFTGVQETQYF
j_call: TRBJ1-5; v_call: TRBV18; d_call: TRBD1; clone_size: -; cdr3_nt: TGTGCCAGCTCAACCGACAGGGGTCAGCCCCAGCATTTT; cdr3_aa: CASSTDRGQPQHF
j_call: TRBJ2-7; v_call: TRBV7-9; d_call: TRBD2; clone_size: -; cdr3_nt: TGTGCCAGCAGCTTACCTACAGCGGGAGGTTCTCGCGAGCAGTACTTC; cdr3_aa: CASSLPTAGGSREQYF
j_call: TRBJ2-5; v_call: TRBV5-1; d_call: -; clone_size: -; cdr3_nt: TGCGCCAGCAGCTTGGGGCAGACGGAGACCCAGTACTTC; cdr3_aa: CASSLGQTETQYF
j_call: TRBJ1-1; v_call: TRBV7-6; d_call: -; clone_size: -; cdr3_nt: TGTGCCAGCAGCTTAGGGGGGGGAGGGAACACTGAAGCTTTCTTT; cdr3_aa: CASSLGGGGNTEAFF
j_call: TRBJ2-5; v_call: TRBV5-1; d_call: -; clone_size: -; cdr3_nt: TGCGCCAGCAGCCCGGACGGCGGAAGAGGAGAGACCCAGTACTTC; cdr3_aa: CASSPDGGRGETQYF